Listed below are T cell receptor beta chains from one sample, sequenced in a study of beta chain bispecific antibodies for T cell cancers. TCRdb independently ran MiXCR on the 5' RACE reads; one entry per CDR3 protein. The sample yields 20,000 or so distinct CDR3 sequences, over 2.5% seen once. These receptors are not linked to any known antigen. The material sequenced was healthy donor T cells cultured with leukemia cells. All receptors derive from a human donor in good health. Some clones in this sample may be carry-over from other donors' samples. The CDR3 runs from the conserved cysteine through the conserved F or W. The D gene is left open where the match is weak. Not all rows give a size; the values are once, few, many and, for expanded clones, a class.

D gene: .; J gene: TRBJ2-7; clone size: many; V gene: TRBV20-1; CDR3 DNA: TGCAGTGCTGAGTCCGGCAGGCGCTACGAGCAGTACTTC; CDR3 protein: CSAESGRRYEQYF
D gene: TRBD1; J gene: TRBJ1-1; clone size: few; V gene: TRBV6-6; CDR3 DNA: TGTGCCAGCAAGTACACAGGGGGGGAAACTGAAGCTTTCTTT; CDR3 protein: CASKYTGGETEAFF
D gene: TRBD1; J gene: TRBJ1-1; clone size: .; V gene: TRBV2; CDR3 DNA: TGTGCCAGCAGTCGTGCGGCAGGGGGGCTTATGAACACTGAAGCTTTCTTT; CDR3 protein: CASSRAAGGLMNTEAFF
D gene: TRBD1; J gene: TRBJ1-4; clone size: medium-sized; V gene: TRBV6-5; CDR3 DNA: TGTGCCAGCAGGTCGGGGGACAGCAATAAAAAACTGTTTTTT; CDR3 protein: CASRSGDSNKKLFF
D gene: .; J gene: TRBJ1-2; clone size: many; V gene: TRBV13; CDR3 DNA: TGTGCCAGCAGCTTAGCGGTAAACTATGGCTACACCTTC; CDR3 protein: CASSLAVNYGYTF
D gene: TRBD2; J gene: TRBJ2-5; clone size: many; V gene: TRBV27; CDR3 DNA: TGTGCCAGCAGTTTAACGGGATTAGCGGGGGGCATGGAGACCCAGTACTTC; CDR3 protein: CASSLTGLAGGMETQYF
D gene: .; J gene: TRBJ2-7; clone size: many; V gene: TRBV7-9; CDR3 DNA: TGTGCCAGCAGCTTATGGGGGCGGGACGAGCAGTACTTC; CDR3 protein: CASSLWGRDEQYF
D gene: .; J gene: TRBJ2-2; clone size: many; V gene: TRBV28; CDR3 DNA: TGTGCCAGCAGTCCCGTCGGGTACACCGGGGAGCTGTTTTTT; CDR3 protein: CASSPVGYTGELFF
D gene: TRBD1; J gene: TRBJ1-2; clone size: .; V gene: TRBV5-6; CDR3 DNA: TGTGCCAGCCTGTTTGGGACAGGGTGGTCGGATGGCTACACCTTC; CDR3 protein: CASLFGTGWSDGYTF
D gene: TRBD2; J gene: TRBJ2-1; clone size: few; V gene: TRBV19; CDR3 DNA: TGTGCCAGTAGTAGGGGGACTACATACGGCAATGAGCAGTTCTTC; CDR3 protein: CASSRGTTYGNEQFF
D gene: .; J gene: TRBJ1-2; clone size: few; V gene: TRBV6-1; CDR3 DNA: TGTGCCAGCGGGACTGGGGGTCCCGGCTACACCTTC; CDR3 protein: CASGTGGPGYTF
D gene: .; J gene: TRBJ1-2; clone size: many; V gene: TRBV12-3/TRBV12-4; CDR3 DNA: TGTGCCAGCACCTTGCTAAGGGGTATCGATTGCTACACCTTC; CDR3 protein: CASTLLRGIDCYTF
D gene: .; J gene: TRBJ1-2; clone size: many; V gene: TRBV27; CDR3 DNA: TGTGCCAGCAGAAGCCTAAGCAGGGAGTATACCTTC; CDR3 protein: CASRSLSREYTF
D gene: .; J gene: TRBJ1-6; clone size: many; V gene: TRBV28; CDR3 DNA: TGTGCCAGCAGTTTTAGTGGCAACTTTAATTCACCCCTCCACTTT; CDR3 protein: CASSFSGNFNSPLHF
D gene: .; J gene: TRBJ2-5; clone size: .; V gene: TRBV6-5; CDR3 DNA: TGTGCCAGCAGTCGGACAGTAGCTCAAGAGACCCAGTACTTC; CDR3 protein: CASSRTVAQETQYF
D gene: TRBD2; J gene: TRBJ2-2; clone size: many; V gene: TRBV4-2; CDR3 DNA: TGTGCCAGCAGCCAAGCGCTAGCGGGGGACCTCACCGGGGAGCTGTTTTTT; CDR3 protein: CASSQALAGDLTGELFF
D gene: .; J gene: TRBJ1-5; clone size: .; V gene: TRBV19; CDR3 DNA: TGTGCCAGTAGTGCCGGGAGGATTGGTCAGCCCCAGCATTTT; CDR3 protein: CASSAGRIGQPQHF